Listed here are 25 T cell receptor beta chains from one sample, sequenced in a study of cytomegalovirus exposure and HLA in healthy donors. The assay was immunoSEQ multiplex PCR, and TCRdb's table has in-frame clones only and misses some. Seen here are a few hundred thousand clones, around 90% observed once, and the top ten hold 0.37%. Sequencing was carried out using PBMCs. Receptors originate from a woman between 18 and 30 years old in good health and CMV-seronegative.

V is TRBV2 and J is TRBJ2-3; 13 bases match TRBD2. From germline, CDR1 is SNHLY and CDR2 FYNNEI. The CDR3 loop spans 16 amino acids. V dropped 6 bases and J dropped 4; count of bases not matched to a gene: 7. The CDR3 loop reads CASRETSGGSPDTQYF. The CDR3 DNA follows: TGTGCCAGCAGAGAGACTAGCGGGGGGTCTCCAGATACGCAGTATTTT.

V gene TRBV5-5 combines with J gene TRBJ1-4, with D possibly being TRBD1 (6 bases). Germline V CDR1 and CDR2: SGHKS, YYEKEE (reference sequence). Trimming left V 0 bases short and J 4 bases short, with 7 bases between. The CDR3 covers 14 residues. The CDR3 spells CASSLEGGNEKLFF. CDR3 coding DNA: TGTGCCAGCAGCTTGGAAGGGGGTAATGAAAAACTGTTTTTT.

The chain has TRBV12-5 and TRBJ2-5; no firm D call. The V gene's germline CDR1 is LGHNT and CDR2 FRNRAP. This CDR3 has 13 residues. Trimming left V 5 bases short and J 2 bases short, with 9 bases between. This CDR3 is CASGLSGQETQYF. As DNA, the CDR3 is TGTGCTAGTGGTCTGAGTGGTCAAGAGACCCAGTACTTC.

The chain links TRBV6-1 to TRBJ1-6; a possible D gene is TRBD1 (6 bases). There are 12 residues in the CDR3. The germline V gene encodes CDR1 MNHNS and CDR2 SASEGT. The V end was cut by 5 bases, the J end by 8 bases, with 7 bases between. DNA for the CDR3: TGTGCCAGCAGTCGGACAGATTCACCCCTCCACTTT. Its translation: CASSRTDSPLHF.

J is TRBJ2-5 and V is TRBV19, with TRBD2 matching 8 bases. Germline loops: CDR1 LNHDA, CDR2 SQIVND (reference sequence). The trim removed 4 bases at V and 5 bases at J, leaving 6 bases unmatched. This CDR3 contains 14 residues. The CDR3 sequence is CASSTGGLWETQYF. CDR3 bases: TGTGCCAGTAGTACGGGGGGGCTTTGGGAGACCCAGTACTTC.

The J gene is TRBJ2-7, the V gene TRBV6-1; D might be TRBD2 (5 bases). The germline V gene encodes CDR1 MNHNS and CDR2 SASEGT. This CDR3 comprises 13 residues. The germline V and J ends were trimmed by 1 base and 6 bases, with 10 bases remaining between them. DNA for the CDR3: TGTGCCAGCAGTGAAGGCCTAGCATCCGAGCAGTACTTC. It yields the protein CASSEGLASEQYF.

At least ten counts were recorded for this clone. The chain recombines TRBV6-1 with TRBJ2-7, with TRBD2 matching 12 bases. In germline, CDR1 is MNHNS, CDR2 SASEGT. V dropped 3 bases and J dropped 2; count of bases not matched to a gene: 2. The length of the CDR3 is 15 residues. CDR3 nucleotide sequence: TGTGCCAGCAGTGATAGACTAGCGGGGGCCTACGAGCAGTACGTC. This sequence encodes CASSDRLAGAYEQYV.

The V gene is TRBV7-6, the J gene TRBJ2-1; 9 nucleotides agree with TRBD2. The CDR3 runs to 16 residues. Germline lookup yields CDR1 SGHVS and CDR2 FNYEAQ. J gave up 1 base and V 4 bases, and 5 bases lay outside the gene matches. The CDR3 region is CASSSLLAGSYNEQFF. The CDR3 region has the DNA TGTGCCAGCAGCTCCCTCCTAGCGGGGTCCTACAATGAGCAGTTCTTC. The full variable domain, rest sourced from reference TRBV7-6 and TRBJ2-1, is GAGVSQSPRYKVTKRGQDVALRCDPISGHVSLYWYRQALGQGPEFLTYFNYEAQQDKSGLPNDRFSAERPEGSISTLTIQRTEQRDSAMYRCASSSLLAGSYNEQFFGPGTRLTVL.

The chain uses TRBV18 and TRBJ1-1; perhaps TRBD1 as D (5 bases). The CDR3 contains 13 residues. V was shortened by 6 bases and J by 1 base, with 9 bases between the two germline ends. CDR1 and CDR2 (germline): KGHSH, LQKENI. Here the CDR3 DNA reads TGTGCCAGCTCCCCCGGGGGGAACACTGAAGCTTTCTTT. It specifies CASSPGGNTEAFF.

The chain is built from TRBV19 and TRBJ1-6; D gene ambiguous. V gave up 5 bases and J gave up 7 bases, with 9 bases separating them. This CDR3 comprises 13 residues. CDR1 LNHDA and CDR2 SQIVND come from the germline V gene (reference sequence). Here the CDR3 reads CASSPGWNSPLHF. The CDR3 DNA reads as TGTGCCAGTAGTCCGGGATGGAATTCACCCCTCCACTTT.

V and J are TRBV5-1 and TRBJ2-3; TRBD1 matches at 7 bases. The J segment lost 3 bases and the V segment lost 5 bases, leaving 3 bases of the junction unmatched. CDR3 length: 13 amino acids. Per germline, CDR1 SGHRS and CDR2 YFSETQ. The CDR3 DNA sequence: TGCGCCAGCAGGCAGGACAGGACAGATACGCAGTATTTT. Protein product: CASRQDRTDTQYF.

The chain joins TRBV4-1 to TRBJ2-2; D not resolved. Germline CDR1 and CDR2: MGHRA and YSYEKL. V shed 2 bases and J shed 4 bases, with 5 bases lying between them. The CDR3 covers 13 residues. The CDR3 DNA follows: TGCGCCAGCAGCCAACGAGGCACCGGGGAGCTGTTTTTT. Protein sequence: CASSQRGTGELFF.

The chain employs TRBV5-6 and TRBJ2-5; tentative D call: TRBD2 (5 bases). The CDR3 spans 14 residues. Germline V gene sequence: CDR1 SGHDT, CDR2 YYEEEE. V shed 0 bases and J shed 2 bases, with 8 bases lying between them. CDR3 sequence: CASSLAGLQETQYF. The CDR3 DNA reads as TGTGCCAGCAGCTTGGCGGGATTACAAGAGACCCAGTACTTC.

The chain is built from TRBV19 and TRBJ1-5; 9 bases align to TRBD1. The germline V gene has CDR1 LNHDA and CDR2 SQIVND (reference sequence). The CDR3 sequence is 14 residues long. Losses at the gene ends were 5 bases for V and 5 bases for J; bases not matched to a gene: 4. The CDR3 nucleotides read TGTGCCAGTAGTGAGGGACAGGGATATCAGCCCCAGCATTTT. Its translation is CASSEGQGYQPQHF.

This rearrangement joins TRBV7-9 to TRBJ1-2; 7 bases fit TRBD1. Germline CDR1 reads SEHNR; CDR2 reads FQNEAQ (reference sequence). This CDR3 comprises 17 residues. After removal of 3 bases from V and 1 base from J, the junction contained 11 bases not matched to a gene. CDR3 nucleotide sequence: TGTGCCAGCAGCTTCCCTCGTTGGAGGGGGCGTAACTATGGCTACACCTTC. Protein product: CASSFPRWRGRNYGYTF.

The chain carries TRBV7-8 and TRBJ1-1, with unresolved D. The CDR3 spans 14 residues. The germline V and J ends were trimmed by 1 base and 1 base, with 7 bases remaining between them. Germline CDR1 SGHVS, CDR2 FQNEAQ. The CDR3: CASSLGYRNTEAFF. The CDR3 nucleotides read TGTGCCAGCAGCTTAGGGTATAGGAACACTGAAGCTTTCTTT.

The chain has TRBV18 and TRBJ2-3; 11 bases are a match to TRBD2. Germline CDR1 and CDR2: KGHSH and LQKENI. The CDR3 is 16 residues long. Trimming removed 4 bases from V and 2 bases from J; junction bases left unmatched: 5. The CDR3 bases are TGTGCCAGCTCACGAACTAGCGGGGGATACACAGATACGCAGTATTTT. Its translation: CASSRTSGGYTDTQYF.

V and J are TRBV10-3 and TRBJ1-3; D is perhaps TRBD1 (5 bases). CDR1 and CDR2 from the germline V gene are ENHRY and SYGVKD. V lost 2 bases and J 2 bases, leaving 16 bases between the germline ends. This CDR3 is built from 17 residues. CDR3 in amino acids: CAISEGAGPRPGNTIYF. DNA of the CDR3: TGTGCCATCAGTGAGGGAGCGGGACCAAGGCCTGGAAACACCATATATTTT.

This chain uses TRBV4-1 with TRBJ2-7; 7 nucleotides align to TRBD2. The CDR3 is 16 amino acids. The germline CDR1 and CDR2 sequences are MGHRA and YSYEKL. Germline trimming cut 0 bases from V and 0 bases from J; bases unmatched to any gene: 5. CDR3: CASSQDLSGFSYEQYF. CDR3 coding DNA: TGCGCCAGCAGCCAAGATCTTAGCGGGTTCTCCTACGAGCAGTACTTC.

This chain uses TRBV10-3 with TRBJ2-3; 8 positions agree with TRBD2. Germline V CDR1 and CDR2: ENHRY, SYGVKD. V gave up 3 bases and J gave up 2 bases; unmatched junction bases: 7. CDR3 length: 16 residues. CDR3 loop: CAISELSGGLTDTQYF. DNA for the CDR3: TGTGCCATCAGTGAATTATCGGGGGGGCTCACAGATACGCAGTATTTT.

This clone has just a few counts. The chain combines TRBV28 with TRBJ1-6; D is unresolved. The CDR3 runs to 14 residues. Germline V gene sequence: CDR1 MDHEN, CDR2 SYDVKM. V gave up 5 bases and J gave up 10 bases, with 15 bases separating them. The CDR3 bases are TGTGCCAGCAGTGCCTGGACTCTCCGGTCACCCCTCCACTTT. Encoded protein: CASSAWTLRSPLHF.

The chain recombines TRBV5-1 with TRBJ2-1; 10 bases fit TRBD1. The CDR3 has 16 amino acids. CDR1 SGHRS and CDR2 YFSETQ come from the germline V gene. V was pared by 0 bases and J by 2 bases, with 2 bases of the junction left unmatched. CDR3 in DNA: TGCGCCAGCAGCTTGGCGGGACAGGGGCCCTACAATGAGCAGTTCTTC. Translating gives CASSLAGQGPYNEQFF. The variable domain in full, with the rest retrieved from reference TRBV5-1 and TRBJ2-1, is KAGVTQTPRYLIKTRGQQVTLSCSPISGHRSVSWYQQTPGQGLQFLFEYFSETQRNKGNFPGRFSGRQFSNSRSEMNVSTLELGDSALYLCASSLAGQGPYNEQFFGPGTRLTVL.

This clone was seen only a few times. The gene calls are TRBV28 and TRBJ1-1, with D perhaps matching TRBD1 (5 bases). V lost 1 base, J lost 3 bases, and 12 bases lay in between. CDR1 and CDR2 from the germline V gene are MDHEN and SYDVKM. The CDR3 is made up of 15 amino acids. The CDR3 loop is CASSLSRGRDTEAFF. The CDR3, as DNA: TGTGCCAGCAGTTTATCAAGGGGTCGAGACACTGAAGCTTTCTTT. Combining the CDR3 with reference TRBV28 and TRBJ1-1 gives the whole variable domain DVKVTQSSRYLVKRTGEKVFLECVQDMDHENMFWYRQDPGLGLRLIYFSYDVKMKEKGDIPEGYSVSREKKERFSLILESASTNQTSMYLCASSLSRGRDTEAFFGQGTRLTVV.

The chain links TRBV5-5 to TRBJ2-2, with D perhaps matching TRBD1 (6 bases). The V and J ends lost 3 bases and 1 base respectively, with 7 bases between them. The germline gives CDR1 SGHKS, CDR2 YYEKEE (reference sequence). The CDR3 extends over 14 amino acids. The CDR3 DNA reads TGTGCCAGCAGCTGGGGACAGAACACCGGGGAGCTGTTTTTT. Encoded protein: CASSWGQNTGELFF.

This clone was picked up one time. DNA of the CDR3: TGCAGCGTTGAAGATATGGGCAGGGCAAACACTGAAGCTTTCTTT. This sequence encodes CSVEDMGRANTEAFF. The rearrangement joins TRBV29-1 to TRBJ1-1, with D perhaps matching TRBD1 (5 bases). V gave up 0 bases and J gave up 2 bases, with 13 bases separating them. CDR3 length equals 15 residues. Germline CDR1 SQVTM, CDR2 ANQGSEA. The full variable domain, rest sourced from reference TRBV29-1 and TRBJ1-1, is SAVISQKPSRDICQRGTSLTIQCQVDSQVTMMFWYRQQPGQSLTLIATANQGSEATYESGFVIDKFPISRPNLTFSTLTVSNMSPEDSSIYLCSVEDMGRANTEAFFGQGTRLTVV.